Presented here are 16 T cell receptor beta chains from one specimen sequenced in a study of T cell responses to AZD1222 COVID-19 vaccine. Sequencing was performed with immunoSEQ multiplex PCR; in TCRdb, only in-frame clones are kept and a portion is missing. This sample has about 73,000 clones; about 91% occur once, and the top ten carry approximately 8.6%. This material consisted of peripheral blood, taken 28 days after the second AZD1222 dose. These receptors were taken from an adult who received the AZD1222 COVID-19 vaccine.

V and J are TRBV7-9 and TRBJ1-4; TRBD1 matches 8 bases. Trimming took 5 bases from V and 8 from J; bases not matched to a gene: 7. Germline values: CDR1 SEHNR, CDR2 FQNEAQ (reference sequence). This CDR3 contains 14 residues. As DNA, the CDR3 is TGTGCCAGCAGCCCCGGACAGGGAAACGAAAAACTGTTTTTT. Translation: CASSPGQGNEKLFF. Together with reference TRBV7-9 and TRBJ1-4, the CDR3 gives the full variable domain: DTGVSQNPRHKITKRGQNVTFRCDPISEHNRLYWYRQTLGQGPEFLTYFQNEAQLEKSRLLSDRFSAERPKGSFSTLEIQRTEQGDSAMYLCASSPGQGNEKLFFGSGTQLSVL.

The chain links TRBV7-9 to TRBJ2-2; a weak D match, TRBD2 (6 bases). V was trimmed by 4 bases and J by 4 bases, leaving 10 bases between them. CDR3 length: 14 residues. Germline CDR1 SEHNR, CDR2 FQNEAQ (reference sequence). The CDR3 region has the DNA TGTGCCAGCAGCTCATACGGGGGCACCGGGGAGCTGTTTTTT. Its translation: CASSSYGGTGELFF.

The chain combines TRBV2 with TRBJ2-1; 8 positions match TRBD1. The ends lost 6 bases at V and 5 bases at J; junction bases unmatched: 6. Per germline, CDR1 SNHLY and CDR2 FYNNEI. This CDR3 comprises 14 residues. The CDR3: CASRAQGVDNEQFF. In nucleotides, the CDR3 is TGTGCCAGCAGGGCACAGGGGGTTGACAATGAGCAGTTCTTC.

The J gene is TRBJ2-2, the V gene TRBV24-1, with a tentative D call TRBD1 (6 bases). V was clipped by 0 bases and J by 4 bases, with 11 bases between them. Germline loops: CDR1 KGHDR, CDR2 SFDVKD. The CDR3 runs 16 residues. This CDR3 reads CATSDLQGTGTGELFF. The CDR3 region has the DNA TGTGCCACCAGTGATTTGCAGGGGACGGGCACCGGGGAGCTGTTTTTT.

The chain uses TRBV28 and TRBJ1-4, with unresolved D. The CDR3 has 15 residues. Trimming stripped 2 bases from V and 7 bases from J, with 14 bases between. Per the germline V gene, CDR1 is MDHEN and CDR2 is SYDVKM. CDR3 coding DNA: TGTGCCAGCAGTTTAACTTTACGGGGAGGTGAAAAACTGTTTTTT. Protein product: CASSLTLRGGEKLFF.

The chain uses TRBV5-1 and TRBJ2-1, with 11 bases identical to TRBD1. This CDR3 is 16 amino acids long. The germline V gene encodes CDR1 SGHRS and CDR2 YFSETQ. With V trimmed by 4 bases and J by 5 bases, 8 bases remained unmatched. CDR3 sequence (DNA): TGCGCCAGCAGCCCCAGGACAGGGGGCAGGGACAATGAGCAGTTCTTC. Its protein is CASSPRTGGRDNEQFF.

The chain is built from TRBV6-5 and TRBJ2-7, with 7 positions matching TRBD1. This CDR3 is 13 amino acids long. V lost 6 bases and J lost 3; bases outside the gene matches: 5. Looked up from germline, CDR1 is MNHEY and CDR2 is SVGAGI. The DNA of the CDR3 is TGTGCCAGCAGAAACGCAGGGGGCTACGAGCAGTACGTC. Protein product: CASRNAGGYEQYV.

This clone has just one count. V gene TRBV5-4 combines with J gene TRBJ2-3, with 14 bases aligning to TRBD2. Germline assignment: CDR1 SGHNT and CDR2 YYREEE (reference sequence). The V segment lost 4 bases and the J segment 6 bases; nucleotides outside the gene matches: 7. This CDR3 is built from 16 residues. CDR3 sequence: CASSVTSGRAGDTQYF. The CDR3 region has the DNA TGTGCCAGCAGCGTGACTAGCGGGAGGGCCGGGGATACGCAGTATTTT. Supplemented by reference TRBV5-4 and TRBJ2-3, the full variable domain reads ETGVTQSPTHLIKTRGQQVTLRCSSQSGHNTVSWYQQALGQGPQFIFQYYREEENGRGNFPPRFSGLQFPNYSSELNVNALELDDSALYLCASSVTSGRAGDTQYFGPGTRLTVL.

This chain connects TRBV7-8 to TRBJ2-7, with D tentatively TRBD1 (5 bases). This CDR3 is built from 13 residues. Germline V gene lookup returns CDR1 SGHVS and CDR2 FQNEAQ. The V end lost 3 bases, the J end lost 3 bases, and 9 bases lay between the germline ends. CDR3 sequence (DNA): TGTGCCAGCAGCTTCCCAGGGTTCTACGAGCAGTACGTC. Its protein is CASSFPGFYEQYV.

This chain uses TRBV6-5 with TRBJ1-3; D is unclear. V lost 0 bases and J lost 4, with 10 bases in between. The CDR3 is 15 residues long. Germline lookup yields CDR1 MNHEY and CDR2 SVGAGI. The CDR3 spells CASSYSLEAGNTIYF. CDR3 bases: TGTGCCAGCAGTTACTCGCTGGAGGCAGGAAACACCATATATTTT.

This sequence joins TRBV29-1 and TRBJ2-5; no firm D call. This CDR3 comprises 14 residues. Germline assignment: CDR1 SQVTM and CDR2 ANQGSEA. Trimming left V 0 bases short and J 9 bases short, with 17 bases between. CDR3 protein: CSVEDQVVSGAQYF. The DNA of the CDR3 is TGCAGCGTTGAAGATCAGGTAGTCTCTGGGGCCCAGTACTTC.

In this sample, this clone turned up once. The chain employs TRBV6-5 and TRBJ2-1; D is undetermined. This CDR3 spans 15 amino acids. The V gene lost 8 bases and the J gene lost 15 bases, with 29 bases spanning the gap. Per germline, CDR1 MNHEY and CDR2 SVGAGI. The CDR3 sequence is CASRLPGLYLSDPFF. DNA for the CDR3: TGTGCCAGCCGACTGCCGGGTCTATACCTGTCGGACCCGTTCTTC.

This clone was observed a few times. The genes are TRBV12-3 or TRBV12-4 and TRBJ2-2; no firm D call. There are 12 residues in the CDR3. Deletions cut 6 bases from V and 7 bases from J, with 9 bases between. The CDR3 DNA sequence: TGTGCCAGCAGCCCACCCGGCGGGGAGCTGTTTTTT. This codes for CASSPPGGELFF.

DNA for the CDR3: TGTGCCAGCAGCTTGGGGGGAGGCACAGATACGCAGTATTTT. Translated: CASSLGGGTDTQYF. V and J are TRBV5-4 and TRBJ2-3; tentatively, D is TRBD2 (5 bases). The germline gives CDR1 SGHNT, CDR2 YYREEE (reference sequence). The CDR3 contains 14 residues. The V end lost 0 bases, the J end lost 1 base, and 6 bases lay between the germline ends.

This rearrangement joins TRBV21-1 to TRBJ1-6; TRBD1, the table's D call, lacks a check against the DNA. TRBV21-1 is a pseudogene. The CDR3 has 14 residues. The CDR3 here is CASGTGPGNSPLHF. The CDR3 DNA sequence: TGTGCCAGCGGGACAGGGCCCGGTAATTCACCCCTCCACTTT.

This clone appeared a single time. This chain links TRBV12-2 with TRBJ1-6. TRBV12-2 is a known pseudogene. CDR3 length: 17 amino acids. The CDR3 DNA reads as TGTGCAAGTCGCTTAGAAGTAGGGCAGGTCTATAATTCACCCCTCCACTTT. This codes for CASRLEVGQVYNSPLHF.